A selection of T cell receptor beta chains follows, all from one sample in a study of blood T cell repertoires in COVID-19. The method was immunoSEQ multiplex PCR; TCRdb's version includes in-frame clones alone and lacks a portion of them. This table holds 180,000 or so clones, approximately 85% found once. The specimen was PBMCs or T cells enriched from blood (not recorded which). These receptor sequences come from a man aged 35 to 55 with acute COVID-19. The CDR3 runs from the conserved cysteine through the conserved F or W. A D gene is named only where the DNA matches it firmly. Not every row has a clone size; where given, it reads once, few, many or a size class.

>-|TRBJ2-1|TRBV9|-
CASSPGGGSNEQFF
TGTGCCAGCAGCCCTGGGGGAGGCTCGAATGAGCAGTTCTTC
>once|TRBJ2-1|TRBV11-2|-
CASSGTRSGLGEQFF
TGTGCCAGCAGCGGTACTAGAAGCGGGTTGGGTGAGCAGTTCTTC
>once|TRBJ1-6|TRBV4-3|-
CASSPERPGRGSGLHF
TGCGCCAGCAGTCCAGAGCGGCCAGGCCGGGGTTCGGGCCTCCACTTT
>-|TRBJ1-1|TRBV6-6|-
CASSKYMNTEAFF
TGTGCCAGCTCCAAGTACATGAACACTGAAGCTTTCTTT
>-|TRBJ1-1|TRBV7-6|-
CASSARVENTEAFF
TGTGCCAGCAGCGCCAGGGTAGAGAACACTGAAGCTTTCTTT
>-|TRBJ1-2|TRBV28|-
CASSLWRGPFGYTF
TGTGCCAGCAGCCTCTGGCGAGGCCCCTTTGGCTACACCTTC
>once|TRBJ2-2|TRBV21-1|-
CASSIGVSYTGELFF
TGTGCCAGCAGCATCGGGGTCAGCTACACCGGGGAGCTGTTTTTT
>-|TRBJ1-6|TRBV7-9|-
CASRPTGPSYNSPLHF
TGTGCCAGCAGACCTACAGGGCCCTCCTATAATTCACCCCTCCACTTT
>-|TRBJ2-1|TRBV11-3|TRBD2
CASSSHWERGTSYNEQFF
TGTGCCAGCAGCTCCCATTGGGAGCGGGGCACCTCCTACAATGAGCAGTTCTTC
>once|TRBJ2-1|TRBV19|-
CASSISSGSANEQFF
TGTGCCAGTAGTATATCCTCCGGGTCCGCCAATGAGCAGTTCTTC
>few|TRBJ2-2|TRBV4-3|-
CASSQDFTGNTGELFF
TGCGCCAGCAGCCAAGATTTTACAGGGAACACCGGGGAGCTGTTTTTT
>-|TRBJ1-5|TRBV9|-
CASSVAGNQPQHF
TGTGCCAGCAGCGTAGCCGGCAATCAGCCCCAGCATTTT
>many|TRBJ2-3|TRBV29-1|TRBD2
CSVEGGAGVGTDTQYF
TGCAGCGTTGAAGGAGGGGCGGGAGTCGGCACAGATACGCAGTATTTT
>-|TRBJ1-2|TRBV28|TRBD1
CASNPGQNYGYTF
TGTGCCAGCAATCCGGGACAGAACTATGGCTACACCTTC
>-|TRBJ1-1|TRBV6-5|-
CASSYSKGGRKTEAFF
TGTGCCAGCAGTTACTCGAAGGGAGGCCGGAAGACTGAAGCTTTCTTT
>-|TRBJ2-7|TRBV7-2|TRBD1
CASSSPYGQGVGEQYF
TGTGCCAGCAGCTCCCCCTATGGGCAGGGGGTCGGCGAGCAGTACTTC
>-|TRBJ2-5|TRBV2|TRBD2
CASRPGSGAQETQYF
TGTGCCAGCAGGCCAGGTAGCGGGGCCCAAGAGACCCAGTACTTC
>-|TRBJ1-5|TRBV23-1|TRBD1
CASSQPGQPNQPQHF
TGCGCCAGCAGTCAACCGGGACAGCCCAATCAGCCCCAGCATTTT
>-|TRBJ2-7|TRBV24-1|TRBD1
CATSGSGTGTYEQYF
TGTGCCACCAGTGGTTCCGGGACAGGGACCTACGAGCAGTACTTC
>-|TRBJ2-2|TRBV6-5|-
CASSYPGIGELFF
TGTGCCAGCAGTTACCCGGGGATCGGGGAGCTGTTTTTT
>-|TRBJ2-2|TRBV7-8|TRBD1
CASSLVVGGQDTGELFF
TGTGCCAGCAGCTTAGTCGTGGGCGGACAGGACACCGGGGAGCTGTTTTTT
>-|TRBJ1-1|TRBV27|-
CASSSRYLTGVEAFF
TGTGCCAGCAGTTCTCGTTATTTGACAGGTGTTGAAGCTTTCTTT
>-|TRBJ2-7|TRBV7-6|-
CASSLNTGYEQYF
TGTGCCAGCAGCTTAAATACGGGCTACGAGCAGTACTTC